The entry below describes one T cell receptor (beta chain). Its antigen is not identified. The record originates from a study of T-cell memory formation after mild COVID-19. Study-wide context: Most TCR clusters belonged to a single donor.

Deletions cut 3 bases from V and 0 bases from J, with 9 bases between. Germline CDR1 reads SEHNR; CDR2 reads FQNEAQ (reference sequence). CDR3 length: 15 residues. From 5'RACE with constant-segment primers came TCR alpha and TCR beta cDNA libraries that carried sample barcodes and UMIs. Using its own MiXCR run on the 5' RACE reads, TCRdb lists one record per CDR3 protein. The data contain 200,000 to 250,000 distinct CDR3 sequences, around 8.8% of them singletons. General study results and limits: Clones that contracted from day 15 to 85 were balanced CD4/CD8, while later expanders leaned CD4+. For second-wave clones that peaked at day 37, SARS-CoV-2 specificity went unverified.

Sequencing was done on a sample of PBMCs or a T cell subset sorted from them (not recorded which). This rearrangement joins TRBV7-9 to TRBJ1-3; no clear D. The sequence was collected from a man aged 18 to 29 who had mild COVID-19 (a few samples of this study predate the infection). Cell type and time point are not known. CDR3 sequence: CASSFRASSGNTIYF. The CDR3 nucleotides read TGTGCCAGCAGCTTTCGGGCGAGCTCTGGAAACACCATATATTTT. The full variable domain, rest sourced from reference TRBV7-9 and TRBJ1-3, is DTGVSQNPRHKITKRGQNVTFRCDPISEHNRLYWYRQTLGQGPEFLTYFQNEAQLEKSRLLSDRFSAERPKGSFSTLEIQRTEQGDSAMYLCASSFRASSGNTIYFGEGSWLTVV.